This T cell receptor (beta chain) was sequenced for a study of blood T cell repertoires in COVID-19. Overall study: Sample material is recorded as cDNA or gDNA derived from T cells, B-cell-depleted T cells, or PBMCs.

This clone occurred once. Germline V gene sequence: CDR1 LNHNV, CDR2 YYDKDF (reference sequence). The CDR3 runs 14 residues. V gave up 0 bases and J gave up 5 bases, with 10 bases separating them. Study processing details: Amplified reference gene primers provided the basis for estimating nucleated cell counts. Sequenced by immunoSEQ multiplex PCR; TCRdb stores in-frame clones only, minus some. Clone size and the V and J calls come from that table; the DNA yielded D and trimming. There are 250,000 to 350,000 clones in the sample; 88% occur only once, and approximately 10% lies in the top ten. The sequenced material came from peripheral blood. The sequence came from a woman aged 25 to 39 with COVID-19, enrolled during active disease. The chain is built from TRBV15 and TRBJ2-5; D perhaps matches TRBD2 (5 bases). The CDR3: CATSRDLGVETQYF. The CDR3 DNA reads as TGTGCCACCAGCAGAGATCTGGGAGTGGAGACCCAGTACTTC.